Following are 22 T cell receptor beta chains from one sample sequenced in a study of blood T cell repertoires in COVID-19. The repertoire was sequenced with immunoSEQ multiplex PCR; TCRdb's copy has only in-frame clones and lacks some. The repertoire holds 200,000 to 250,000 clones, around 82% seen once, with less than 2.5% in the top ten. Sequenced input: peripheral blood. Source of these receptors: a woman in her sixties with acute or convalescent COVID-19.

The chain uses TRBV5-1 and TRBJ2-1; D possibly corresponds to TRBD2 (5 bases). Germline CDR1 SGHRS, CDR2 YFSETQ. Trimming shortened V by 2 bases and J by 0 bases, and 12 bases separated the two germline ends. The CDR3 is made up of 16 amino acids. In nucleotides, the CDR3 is TGCGCCAGCAGCTTAATTGGAGGTAGCTCCTACAATGAGCAGTTCTTC. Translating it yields CASSLIGGSSYNEQFF.

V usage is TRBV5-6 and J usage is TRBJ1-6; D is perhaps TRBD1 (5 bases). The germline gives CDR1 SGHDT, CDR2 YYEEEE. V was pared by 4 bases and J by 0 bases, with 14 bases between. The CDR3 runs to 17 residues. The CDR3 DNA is TGTGCCAGCAGCGTAGACAGCCTAGGCTCCTATAATTCACCCCTCCACTTT. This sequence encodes CASSVDSLGSYNSPLHF.

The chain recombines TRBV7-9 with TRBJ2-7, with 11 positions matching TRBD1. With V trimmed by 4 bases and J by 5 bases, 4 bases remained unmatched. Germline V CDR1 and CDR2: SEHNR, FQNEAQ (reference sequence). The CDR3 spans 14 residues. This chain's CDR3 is CASSSGQGVHEQYF. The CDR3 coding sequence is TGTGCCAGCAGCTCGGGACAGGGGGTCCACGAGCAGTACTTC.

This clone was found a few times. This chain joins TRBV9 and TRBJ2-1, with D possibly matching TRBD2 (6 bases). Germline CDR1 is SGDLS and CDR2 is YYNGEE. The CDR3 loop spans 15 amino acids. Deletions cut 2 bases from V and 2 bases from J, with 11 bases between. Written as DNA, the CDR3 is TGTGCCAGCAGCGTTGGCGGGGCTGCCTACAATGAGCAGTTCTTC. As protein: CASSVGGAAYNEQFF.

The DNA of the CDR3 is TGTGCCTGGAACAGGGGGACTGAGGCCACGCCTGGGCAGTTCTTC. It encodes CAWNRGTEATPGQFF. This chain connects TRBV30 to TRBJ2-1; 8 bases fit TRBD1. Unmatched junction bases numbered 17, after V lost 4 bases and J lost 12 bases. Germline loops: CDR1 GTSNPN, CDR2 SVGIG (reference sequence). The CDR3 is 15 residues long.

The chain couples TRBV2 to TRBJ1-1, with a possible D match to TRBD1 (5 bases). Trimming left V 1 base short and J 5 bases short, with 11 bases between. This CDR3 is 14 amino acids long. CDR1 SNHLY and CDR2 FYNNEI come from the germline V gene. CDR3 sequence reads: CASSEDGTGTEAFF. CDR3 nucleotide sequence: TGTGCCAGCAGTGAAGACGGGACTGGGACTGAAGCTTTCTTT.

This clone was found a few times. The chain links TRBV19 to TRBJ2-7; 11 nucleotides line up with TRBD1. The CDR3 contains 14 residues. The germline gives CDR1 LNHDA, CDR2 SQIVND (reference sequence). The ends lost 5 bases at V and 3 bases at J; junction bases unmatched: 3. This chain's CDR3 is CASSAGTGGYEQYF. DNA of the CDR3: TGTGCCAGTAGTGCCGGGACAGGGGGCTACGAGCAGTACTTC.

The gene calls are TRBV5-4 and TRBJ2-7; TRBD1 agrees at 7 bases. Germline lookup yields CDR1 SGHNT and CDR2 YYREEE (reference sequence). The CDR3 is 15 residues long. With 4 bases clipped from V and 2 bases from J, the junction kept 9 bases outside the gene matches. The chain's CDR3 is CASSRGTDKAYEQYF. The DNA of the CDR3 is TGTGCCAGCAGCAGAGGGACAGACAAAGCCTACGAGCAGTACTTC. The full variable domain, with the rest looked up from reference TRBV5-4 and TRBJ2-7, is ETGVTQSPTHLIKTRGQQVTLRCSSQSGHNTVSWYQQALGQGPQFIFQYYREEENGRGNFPPRFSGLQFPNYSSELNVNALELDDSALYLCASSRGTDKAYEQYFGPGTRLTVT.

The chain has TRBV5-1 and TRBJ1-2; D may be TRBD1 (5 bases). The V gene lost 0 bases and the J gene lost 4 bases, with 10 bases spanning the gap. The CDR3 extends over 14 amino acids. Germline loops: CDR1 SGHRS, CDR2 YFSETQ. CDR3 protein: CASSLEGRGYGYTF. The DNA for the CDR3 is TGCGCCAGCAGCTTGGAGGGTAGGGGCTATGGCTACACCTTC. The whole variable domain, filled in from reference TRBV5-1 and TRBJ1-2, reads KAGVTQTPRYLIKTRGQQVTLSCSPISGHRSVSWYQQTPGQGLQFLFEYFSETQRNKGNFPGRFSGRQFSNSRSEMNVSTLELGDSALYLCASSLEGRGYGYTFGSGTRLTVV.

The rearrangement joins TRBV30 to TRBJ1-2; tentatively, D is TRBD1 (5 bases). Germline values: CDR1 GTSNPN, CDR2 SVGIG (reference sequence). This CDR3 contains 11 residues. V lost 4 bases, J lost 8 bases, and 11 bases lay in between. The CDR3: CAWIWRDGYTF. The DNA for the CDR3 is TGTGCCTGGATATGGCGGGACGGCTACACCTTC.

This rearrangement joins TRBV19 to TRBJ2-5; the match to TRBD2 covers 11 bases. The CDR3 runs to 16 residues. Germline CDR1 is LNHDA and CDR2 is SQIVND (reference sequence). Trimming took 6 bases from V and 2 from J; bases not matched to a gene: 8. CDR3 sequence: CASSKLAGGRQETQYF. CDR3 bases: TGTGCCAGTAGCAAGTTAGCGGGGGGGAGGCAAGAGACCCAGTACTTC.

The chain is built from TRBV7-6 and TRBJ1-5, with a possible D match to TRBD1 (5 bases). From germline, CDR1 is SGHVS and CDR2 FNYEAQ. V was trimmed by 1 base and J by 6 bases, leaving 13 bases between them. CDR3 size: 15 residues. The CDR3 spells CASSLGQGATQPQHF. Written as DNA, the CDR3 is TGTGCCAGCAGCTTAGGGCAAGGGGCCACTCAGCCCCAGCATTTT. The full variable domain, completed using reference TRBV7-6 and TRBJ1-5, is GAGVSQSPRYKVTKRGQDVALRCDPISGHVSLYWYRQALGQGPEFLTYFNYEAQQDKSGLPNDRFSAERPEGSISTLTIQRTEQRDSAMYRCASSLGQGATQPQHFGDGTRLSIL.

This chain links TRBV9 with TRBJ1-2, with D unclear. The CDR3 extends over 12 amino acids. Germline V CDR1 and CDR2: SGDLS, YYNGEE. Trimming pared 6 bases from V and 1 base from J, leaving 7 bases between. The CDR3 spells CASTQLNYGYTF. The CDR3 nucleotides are TGTGCCAGCACGCAACTTAACTATGGCTACACCTTC.

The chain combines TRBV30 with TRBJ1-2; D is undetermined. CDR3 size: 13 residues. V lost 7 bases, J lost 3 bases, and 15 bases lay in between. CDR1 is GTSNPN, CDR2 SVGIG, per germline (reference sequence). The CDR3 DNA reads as TGTGCCTCGTACCGCCGGAGGGACTATGGCTACACCTTC. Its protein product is CASYRRRDYGYTF.

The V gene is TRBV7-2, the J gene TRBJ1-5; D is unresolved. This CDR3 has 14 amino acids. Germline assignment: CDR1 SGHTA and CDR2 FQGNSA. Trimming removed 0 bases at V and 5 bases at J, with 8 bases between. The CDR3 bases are TGTGCCAGCAGCTTAGCAGGGCGGGATCAGCCCCAGCATTTT. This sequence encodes CASSLAGRDQPQHF. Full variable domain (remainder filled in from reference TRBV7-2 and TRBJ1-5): GAGVSQSPSNKVTEKGKDVELRCDPISGHTALYWYRQSLGQGLEFLIYFQGNSAPDKSGLPSDRFSAERTGGSVSTLTIQRTQQEDSAVYLCASSLAGRDQPQHFGDGTRLSIL.

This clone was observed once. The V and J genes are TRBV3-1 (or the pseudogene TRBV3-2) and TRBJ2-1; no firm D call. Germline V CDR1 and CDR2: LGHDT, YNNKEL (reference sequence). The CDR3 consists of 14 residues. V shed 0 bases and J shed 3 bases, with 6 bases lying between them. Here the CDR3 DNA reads TGTGCCAGCAGCCAAGATCCTAGCTACAATGAGCAGTTCTTC. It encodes CASSQDPSYNEQFF.

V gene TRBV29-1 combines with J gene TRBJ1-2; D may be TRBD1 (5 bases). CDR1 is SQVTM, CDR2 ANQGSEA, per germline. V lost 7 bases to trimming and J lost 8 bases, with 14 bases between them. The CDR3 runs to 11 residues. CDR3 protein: CSAQGRRGYTF. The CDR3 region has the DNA TGCAGCGCTCAGGGTAGAAGGGGCTACACCTTC.

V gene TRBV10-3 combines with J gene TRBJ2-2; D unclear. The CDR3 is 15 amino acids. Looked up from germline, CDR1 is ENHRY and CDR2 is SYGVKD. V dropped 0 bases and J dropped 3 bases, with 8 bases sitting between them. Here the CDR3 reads CAISESTRDTGELFF. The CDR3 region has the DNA TGTGCCATCAGTGAGTCGACTCGTGACACCGGGGAGCTGTTTTTT.

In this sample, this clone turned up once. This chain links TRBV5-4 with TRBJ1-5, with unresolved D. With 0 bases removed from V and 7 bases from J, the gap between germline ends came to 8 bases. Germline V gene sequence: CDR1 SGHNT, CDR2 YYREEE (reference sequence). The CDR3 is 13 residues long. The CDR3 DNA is TGTGCCAGCAGCTTGGGCAGAGGGCAGCCCCAGCATTTT. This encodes CASSLGRGQPQHF.

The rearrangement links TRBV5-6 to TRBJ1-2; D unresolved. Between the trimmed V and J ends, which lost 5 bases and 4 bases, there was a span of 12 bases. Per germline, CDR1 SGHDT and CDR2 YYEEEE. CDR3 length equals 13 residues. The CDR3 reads CASSLAESYGYTF. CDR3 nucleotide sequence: TGTGCCAGCAGTTTAGCGGAGAGCTATGGCTACACCTTC.

The CDR3 spells CASSEWGPEAFF. In DNA form, the CDR3 reads TGTGCCAGCAGTGAATGGGGCCCTGAAGCTTTCTTT. The rearrangement joins TRBV6-1 to TRBJ1-1; a weak D match, TRBD1 (5 bases). With 2 bases removed from V and 6 bases from J, the gap between germline ends came to 7 bases. Looked up from germline, CDR1 is MNHNS and CDR2 is SASEGT. This CDR3 is built from 12 residues.

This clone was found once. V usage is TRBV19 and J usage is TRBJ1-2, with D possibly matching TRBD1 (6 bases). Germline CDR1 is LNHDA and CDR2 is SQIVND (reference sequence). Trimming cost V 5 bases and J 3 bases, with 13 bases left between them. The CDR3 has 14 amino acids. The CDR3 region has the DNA TGTGCCAGTAGTCCCCTGGACAGCTACTATGGCTACACCTTC. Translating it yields CASSPLDSYYGYTF. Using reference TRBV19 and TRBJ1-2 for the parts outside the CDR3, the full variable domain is DGGITQSPKYLFRKEGQNVTLSCEQNLNHDAMYWYRQDPGQGLRLIYYSQIVNDFQKGDIAEGYSVSREKKESFPLTVTSAQKNPTAFYLCASSPLDSYYGYTFGSGTRLTVV.